This T cell receptor (beta chain) was captured in a study of patients and donors after allogeneic stem cell transplantation. One entry per CDR3 protein, called by TCRdb with MiXCR from the RT-PCR reads. The table includes about 400,000 distinct CDR3 sequences, more than 15% detected once. The table lists this clonotype with a few counts. Germline trimming cut 2 bases from V and 6 bases from J; bases unmatched to any gene: 6. Germline CDR1 reads SGHRS; CDR2 reads YFSETQ. CDR3 length: 15 residues. This clonotype was obtained from a human donor who was either an allogeneic HSCT recipient or a stem cell or donor lymphocyte infusion donor (not recorded which). It is not recorded whose cells these are; they may come from a transplant donor. This rearrangement joins TRBV5-1 to TRBJ2-2, with 8 bases that match TRBD2. Sample: blood, either unsorted or a sorted T cell fraction (not recorded which). As DNA, the CDR3 is TGCGCCAGCAGCTTCTCAGGACTAGCCGCCGGGGAGCTGTTTTTT. Amino acid sequence: CASSFSGLAAGELFF.